Below are 22 T cell receptor beta chains sequenced from a single sample in a study of blood T cell repertoires in COVID-19. Profiled with immunoSEQ multiplex PCR; TCRdb holds only in-frame clones, not every one. The sample has about 230,000 clones; more than 75% are singletons. The sample consisted of peripheral blood. The source of these receptors is a man aged 45-60 years with COVID-19, enrolled during active disease.

Note on this clone: One end of the junction is discordant with germline, which a read error may explain. DNA of the CDR3: TGTGCCAGCAGTTACGTCCAGGGGGCTTCTAGCGATCAGCCCCAGCATTTT. Amino acids: CASSYVQGASSDQPQHF. This sequence joins TRBV6-2 or TRBV6-3 and TRBJ1-5, with TRBD1 identical over 8 bases. CDR1 and CDR2 (germline): MNHEY, SVGEGT. CDR3 length: 17 residues.

The rearrangement links TRBV27 to TRBJ1-6, with D perhaps TRBD1 (6 bases). The germline V gene encodes CDR1 MNHEY and CDR2 SMNVEV (reference sequence). This CDR3 comprises 16 residues. The V end lost 2 bases, the J end lost 0 bases, and 8 bases lay between the germline ends. The CDR3: CASSLRGGSYNSPLHF. The CDR3 coding sequence is TGTGCCAGCAGTTTAAGGGGGGGCTCCTATAATTCACCCCTCCACTTT.

The chain links TRBV10-3 to TRBJ1-1, with D unresolved. The CDR3 runs to 13 residues. V was trimmed by 3 bases and J by 6 bases, leaving 11 bases between them. Germline V gives CDR1 ENHRY, CDR2 SYGVKD. The CDR3, as DNA: TGTGCCATCAGTGATTCACGAGGAGCTGAAGCTTTCTTT. It codes for CAISDSRGAEAFF.

The chain couples TRBV2 to TRBJ1-3, with D perhaps TRBD1 (6 bases). The CDR3 has 16 amino acids. V lost 1 base and J 0 bases, leaving 10 bases between the germline ends. Germline V gene sequence: CDR1 SNHLY, CDR2 FYNNEI. The CDR3 reads CASSEGTARSGNTIYF. The CDR3 DNA reads as TGTGCCAGCAGTGAAGGGACAGCCCGCTCTGGAAACACCATATATTTT.

The chain uses TRBV7-8 and TRBJ1-5, with 7 bases aligning to TRBD1. Germline V gene sequence: CDR1 SGHVS, CDR2 FQNEAQ. The junction had 0 bases not matched to a gene; V was cut back by 0 bases and J by 4 bases. The CDR3 is 14 amino acids. The CDR3 region is CASSLAGQNQPQHF. Written as DNA, the CDR3 is TGTGCCAGCAGCTTAGCGGGACAGAATCAGCCCCAGCATTTT.

The chain employs TRBV6-6 and TRBJ2-2, with 7 bases that match TRBD2. This CDR3 has 17 residues. Germline V gene data show CDR1 as MNHNY and CDR2 as SVGAGI (reference sequence). Trimming took 5 bases from V and 1 from J; bases not matched to a gene: 10. The CDR3 nucleotides are TGTGCCAGCAGTCCCATGGGAACGGGAGGGAACACCGGGGAGCTGTTTTTT. Translation gives CASSPMGTGGNTGELFF.

J is TRBJ1-4 and V is TRBV24-1, with D uncertain. The germline V gene encodes CDR1 KGHDR and CDR2 SFDVKD. CDR3 length equals 15 residues. V was shortened by 1 base and J by 7 bases, with 12 bases between the two germline ends. This CDR3 reads CATSDFRGIREKLFF. CDR3 DNA: TGTGCCACCAGTGATTTTAGAGGGATTCGTGAAAAACTGTTTTTT.

The CDR3 sequence: CASSYLGQGAGETQYF. In DNA form, the CDR3 reads TGTGCCAGCAGTTATCTTGGACAGGGGGCTGGGGAGACCCAGTACTTC. This chain joins TRBV6-2 or TRBV6-3 and TRBJ2-5; TRBD1 matches at 11 bases. Germline CDR1 is MNHEY and CDR2 is SVGEGT. V shed 3 bases and J 5 bases; nucleotides not matched to a gene: 8. The CDR3 contains 16 residues.

The rearrangement uses TRBV6-2 or TRBV6-3 and TRBJ2-7, with 9 nucleotides matching TRBD1. This CDR3 has 15 residues. J lost 5 bases, V lost 5 bases, and 10 bases had no gene match. Germline-derived CDR1 and CDR2 are MNHEY and SVGEGT. The CDR3 protein is CASSRPQGAVHEQYF. The CDR3 DNA is TGTGCCAGCAGTCGACCACAGGGGGCGGTTCACGAGCAGTACTTC.

V gene TRBV10-1 combines with J gene TRBJ2-1; a possible D gene is TRBD2 (6 bases). Deletions cut 10 bases from V and 0 bases from J, with 22 bases between. The length of the CDR3 is 17 residues. Germline V gene sequence: CDR1 WNHNN, CDR2 SYGVQD (reference sequence). The CDR3 region is CATKHRTGTGSYNEQFF. The CDR3 nucleotides are TGCGCCACCAAACATCGAACCGGGACTGGCTCCTACAATGAGCAGTTCTTC.

This clone appeared a single time. The rearrangement uses TRBV27 and TRBJ2-7; 9 nucleotides agree with TRBD1. The trim removed 5 bases at V and 5 bases at J, leaving 4 bases unmatched. Germline values: CDR1 MNHEY, CDR2 SMNVEV (reference sequence). There are 13 residues in the CDR3. The CDR3, as DNA: TGTGCCAGCAGTATATGGACAGGGGACGAGCAGTACTTC. It encodes CASSIWTGDEQYF.

V and J are TRBV3-1 (or the pseudogene TRBV3-2) and TRBJ2-1, with 14 bases aligning to TRBD2. In germline, CDR1 is LGHDT, CDR2 YNNKEL (reference sequence). J gave up 6 bases and V 6 bases, and 4 bases lay outside the gene matches. The CDR3 contains 15 residues. In DNA form, the CDR3 reads TGTGCCAGCAGACGGACTAGCGGGAGGATCAATGAGCAGTTCTTC. As protein: CASRRTSGRINEQFF.

This chain links TRBV29-1 with TRBJ2-1; D gene unclear. The CDR3 totals 13 residues. Looked up from germline, CDR1 is SQVTM and CDR2 is ANQGSEA. CDR3 residues: CAKLQPKGSEQFF. The CDR3 nucleotides read TGCGCAAAACTACAACCCAAAGGCAGTGAGCAGTTCTTC.

The chain has TRBV5-5 and TRBJ2-3; TRBD2 aligns across 10 bases. This CDR3 has 17 residues. The V and J ends lost 4 bases and 2 bases, in that order; junction bases with no gene match: 10. CDR1 SGHKS and CDR2 YYEKEE come from the germline V gene (reference sequence). In nucleotides, the CDR3 is TGTGCCAGCAGCCCCTCTGCGGGACTAGCGTACACAGATACGCAGTATTTT. Translated, it gives CASSPSAGLAYTDTQYF.

This chain uses TRBV2 with TRBJ2-1, with 13 bases that match TRBD2. The ends lost 7 bases at V and 5 bases at J; junction bases unmatched: 17. Germline V gene data show CDR1 as SNHLY and CDR2 as FYNNEI. This CDR3 spans 19 amino acids. The chain's CDR3 is CASNDLRGLAGPAHNEQFF. Here the CDR3 DNA reads TGTGCCAGCAATGATCTCCGGGGACTAGCGGGACCGGCCCACAATGAGCAGTTCTTC.

This clone was observed once. J is TRBJ1-5 and V is TRBV10-3, with a possible D match to TRBD1 (5 bases). Germline assignment: CDR1 ENHRY and CDR2 SYGVKD. The V gene lost 2 bases and the J gene lost 3 bases, with 11 bases spanning the gap. The CDR3 extends over 15 amino acids. The CDR3 spells CAISESAGPNQPQHF. CDR3 sequence (DNA): TGTGCCATCAGTGAGAGCGCGGGACCCAATCAGCCCCAGCATTTT.

J is TRBJ2-6 and V is TRBV28; D not resolved. The germline V gene has CDR1 MDHEN and CDR2 SYDVKM. Between the trimmed V and J ends, which lost 6 bases and 0 bases, there was a span of 9 bases. The CDR3 loop spans 15 amino acids. CDR3 sequence (DNA): TGTGCCAGCAGAAGTGGCGGCTCTGGGGCCAACGTCCTGACTTTC. This sequence encodes CASRSGGSGANVLTF.

The chain has TRBV18 and TRBJ1-4; tentatively, D is TRBD1 (5 bases). Germline V gene sequence: CDR1 KGHSH, CDR2 LQKENI. The CDR3 length is 16 residues. Trimming removed 2 bases at V and 1 base at J, with 11 bases between. Here the CDR3 reads CASSPDSGLTNEKLFF. The DNA of the CDR3 is TGTGCCAGCTCACCAGACTCAGGGTTAACTAATGAAAAACTGTTTTTT.

The chain has TRBV6-7 and TRBJ2-7; weak D call: TRBD1 (6 bases). TRBV6-7 is designated an ORF whose function remains uncertain. V shed 10 bases and J shed 0 bases, with 13 bases lying between them. The CDR3 totals 13 residues. The CDR3: CATSRGGSYEQYF. The DNA of the CDR3 is TGTGCCACCTCCCGAGGGGGCTCCTACGAGCAGTACTTC.

The table lists this clone with a few counts. V gene TRBV7-2 combines with J gene TRBJ1-3; 8 nucleotides line up with TRBD1. Germline lookup yields CDR1 SGHTA and CDR2 FQGNSA. The CDR3 totals 16 residues. With V trimmed by 5 bases and J by 0 bases, 6 bases remained unmatched. CDR3 in amino acids: CASSMQGAFSGNTIYF. CDR3 sequence (DNA): TGTGCCAGCAGCATGCAGGGGGCGTTCTCTGGAAACACCATATATTTT.

This clone was seen more than once but under ten times. The J gene is TRBJ2-2, the V gene TRBV18; TRBD2 matches 9 bases. Germline V CDR1 and CDR2: KGHSH, LQKENI. The V segment lost 3 bases and the J segment 3 bases; nucleotides outside the gene matches: 5. The CDR3 spans 16 residues. The CDR3 nucleotides read TGTGCCAGCTCACCGCGGGCTAGCGGGGACACCGGGGAGCTGTTTTTT. Amino acid sequence: CASSPRASGDTGELFF.

This rearrangement joins TRBV10-3 to TRBJ1-6, with 10 bases fitting TRBD1. This CDR3 is built from 13 residues. Germline CDR1 and CDR2: ENHRY and SYGVKD. The ends lost 10 bases at V and 10 bases at J; junction bases unmatched: 7. CDR3 sequence: CASRQGAESPLHF. CDR3 nucleotide sequence: TGTGCCAGCCGACAGGGGGCCGAGTCACCCCTCCACTTT.